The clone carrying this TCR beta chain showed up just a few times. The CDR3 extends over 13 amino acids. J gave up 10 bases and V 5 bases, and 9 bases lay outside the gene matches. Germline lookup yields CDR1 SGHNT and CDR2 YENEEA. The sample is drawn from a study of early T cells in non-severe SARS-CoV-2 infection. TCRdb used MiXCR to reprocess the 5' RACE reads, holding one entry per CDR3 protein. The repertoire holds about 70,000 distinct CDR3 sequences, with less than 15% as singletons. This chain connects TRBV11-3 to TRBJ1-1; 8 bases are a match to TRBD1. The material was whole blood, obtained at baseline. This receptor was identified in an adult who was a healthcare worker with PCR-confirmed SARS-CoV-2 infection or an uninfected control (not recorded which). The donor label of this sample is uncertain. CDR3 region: CASSTGTGEGAFF. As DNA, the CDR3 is TGTGCCAGCAGCACAGGGACAGGCGAAGGAGCTTTCTTT.